The present entry profiles one TCR beta chain with its context. Just one base apart from a much larger clone, this may be a read error. Investigators prepared the TCR beta libraries by applying iRepertoire HTBI primers and Arm-PCR of CDR3 regions. Original analysis: Identification across samples found approximately 67 TRBV and about 15 TRBJ segments. In TCRdb, the multiplex PCR reads were re-called with MiXCR into one record per CDR3 protein. These V and J calls originate from TCRdb's pipeline instead of the authors' own analysis. The repertoire holds about 620,000 distinct CDR3 sequences, with 15% to 20% as singletons. This entry is derived from a study of regulatory T cells in long-lasting Graves disease. Study as a whole: Under 3 months of antithyroid drugs had been taken by newly diagnosed Graves' patients.

Time point defined: newly diagnosed GD, antithyroid drugs for less than 3 months. Preparation of the TCR library used RNA extracted from PBMCs. Patients of an endocrinology department in Xi'an, China, were included. The germline V gene encodes CDR1 KGHSH and CDR2 LQKENI. This CDR3 has 13 amino acids. These records were also assigned to another study, of T cells in Graves' hyperthyroidism and ophthalmopathy. As reported in that work: A first-round RT-PCR of the TCR CDR3 used the HTBI primer set.

J is TRBJ1-1 and V is TRBV18, with D hard to call. This specimen was peripheral blood mononuclear cells (PBMCs), taken at new diagnosis, from a patient treated with antithyroid drugs. The receptor's source is a woman between 25 and 40 years old with Graves disease. Here the CDR3 DNA reads TGTGCCAGCTCACCACCGCCGAACGCTGAAGCTTTCTTT. Its protein is CASSPPPNAEAFF.